This note documents a single TCR beta chain sequence. The data were taken from a study of T cell responses to AZD1222 COVID-19 vaccine. CDR1 MDHEN and CDR2 SYDVKM come from the germline V gene. CDR3 length equals 13 residues. Between the trimmed V and J ends, which lost 8 bases and 2 bases, there was a span of 10 bases. Measured with immunoSEQ multiplex PCR; TCRdb has only the in-frame clones, and not every one. The data hold some 40,000 clones, with roughly 75% observed a single time. The gene calls are TRBV28 and TRBJ1-3; tentative D call: TRBD1 (6 bases). The specimen comprised peripheral blood, sampled on day 0 of AZD1222 vaccination. This sequence originates from an adult in good health. Here the CDR3 reads CASLGAPGNTIYF. The CDR3 DNA is TGTGCCAGCCTGGGGGCGCCTGGAAACACCATATATTTT. The full variable domain, rest sourced from reference TRBV28 and TRBJ1-3, is DVKVTQSSRYLVKRTGEKVFLECVQDMDHENMFWYRQDPGLGLRLIYFSYDVKMKEKGDIPEGYSVSREKKERFSLILESASTNQTSMYLCASLGAPGNTIYFGEGSWLTVV.